Listed below are T cell receptor beta chains from one sample, sequenced in a study of persistence of HIV-infected CD4 T cells. Their antigens are not known. Method: immunoSEQ multiplex PCR; TCRdb's copy keeps in-frame clones and lacks some. The top ten hold roughly 1.7% of the sample, which has more than 30,000 clones, around 80% seen once. The source material was CD4+ T cells sorted from PBMCs after 18-hour stimulation, sampled from a patient who received antiretroviral therapy. The receptors come from an adult man with HIV who was CMV-seropositive. Both conserved end residues are part of each CDR3. The D gene is left open where the match is weak. The size of a clone is reported for some rows only, either as once, few or many, or as a class for expanded clones.

d_call	v_call	clone_size	j_call	cdr3_aa	cdr3_nt
NA	TRBV7-6	few	TRBJ2-3	CASSLKAGLFDTQYF	TGTGCCAGCAGCTTAAAGGCAGGGCTCTTTGATACGCAGTATTTT
NA	TRBV2	NA	TRBJ2-6	CATRSGANVLTF	TGTGCCACCCGCTCTGGGGCCAACGTCCTGACTTTC
NA	TRBV5-1	NA	TRBJ1-5	CASSLKTFYSNQPQHF	TGCGCCAGCAGCTTGAAGACATTTTATAGCAATCAGCCCCAGCATTTT
NA	TRBV24-1	NA	TRBJ2-3	CATSDLGQSTDTQYF	TGTGCCACCAGTGATTTGGGCCAGTCCACAGATACGCAGTATTTT
NA	TRBV9	NA	TRBJ2-5	CASSVDSGKETQYF	TGTGCCAGCAGCGTAGATTCTGGGAAAGAGACCCAGTACTTC
NA	TRBV6-6	NA	TRBJ2-6	CASSPISGANVLTF	TGTGCCAGCAGTCCCATCTCTGGGGCCAACGTCCTGACTTTC
NA	TRBV2	NA	TRBJ1-3	CASSAPPDSSGNTIYF	TGTGCCAGCAGTGCCCCCCCAGATAGCTCTGGAAACACCATATATTTT
NA	TRBV28	NA	TRBJ2-7	CASSPLSWGSSYEQYF	TGTGCCAGCAGTCCCTTGTCGTGGGGCAGCTCCTACGAGCAGTACTTC
TRBD1	TRBV5-1	NA	TRBJ2-1	CASSLGDSSYNEQFF	TGCGCCAGCAGCTTGGGGGACAGCTCCTACAATGAGCAGTTCTTC
NA	TRBV18	NA	TRBJ1-2	CASSPPPATNYGYTF	TGTGCCAGCTCACCACCGCCAGCTACTAACTATGGCTACACCTTC
TRBD1	TRBV28	NA	TRBJ2-5	CASSDYRGRGETQYF	TGTGCCAGCAGTGATTACAGGGGGCGCGGAGAGACCCAGTACTTC
TRBD1	TRBV7-8	NA	TRBJ1-4	CASSLEAGQDNEKLFF	TGTGCCAGCAGCTTAGAAGCCGGACAGGATAATGAAAAACTGTTTTTT
NA	TRBV10-2	NA	TRBJ1-1	CASSEWRDTEAFF	TGCGCCAGCAGTGAATGGCGTGACACTGAAGCTTTCTTT
NA	TRBV9	NA	TRBJ2-1	CASSVHGGPLYNEQFF	TGTGCCAGCAGCGTACACGGGGGCCCCCTTTACAATGAGCAGTTCTTC
NA	TRBV18	NA	TRBJ2-7	CASSLNGQSYEQYF	TGTGCCAGCTCACTAAATGGACAGTCCTACGAGCAGTACTTC
NA	TRBV7-8	NA	TRBJ1-2	CASNLGGDGGYTF	TGTGCCAGCAATTTAGGAGGGGATGGAGGCTACACCTTC
NA	TRBV4-1	once	TRBJ1-5	CASSQDSTWNQPQHF	TGCGCCAGCAGCCAAGATAGCACCTGGAATCAGCCCCAGCATTTT
NA	TRBV6-6	NA	TRBJ2-7	CASSYRYGPYEQYF	TGTGCCAGCAGTTACAGGTACGGTCCCTACGAGCAGTACTTC
NA	TRBV6-1	NA	TRBJ1-1	CASSEKGTTEAFF	TGTGCCAGCAGTGAAAAGGGTACCACTGAAGCTTTCTTT
NA	TRBV4-1	NA	TRBJ2-1	CASSRSEGLPSDEQFF	TGCGCCAGCAGCCGCTCAGAAGGACTGCCGTCGGATGAGCAGTTCTTC
TRBD1	TRBV4-2	NA	TRBJ1-6	CASSQEEGAGNSPLHF	TGTGCCAGCAGCCAAGAGGAGGGGGCGGGAAATTCACCCCTCCACTTT
TRBD2	TRBV4-1	few	TRBJ2-7	CASSQSGGGSSSYEQYF	TGCGCCAGCAGCCAATCTGGCGGGGGTTCCAGCTCCTACGAGCAGTACTTC
NA	TRBV19	NA	TRBJ2-2	CASSAKGGAVPTGELFF	TGTGCCAGTAGTGCAAAGGGGGGGGCCGTGCCTACCGGGGAGCTGTTTTTT
NA	TRBV6-1	NA	TRBJ1-3	CASSGAGRNTIYF	TGTGCCAGCAGTGGAGCCGGCCGAAACACCATATATTTT
NA	TRBV27	NA	TRBJ2-1	CASSLSGGGGAANEQFF	TGTGCCAGCAGTTTATCTGGAGGTGGGGGGGCCGCTAATGAGCAGTTCTTC
NA	TRBV3-1/TRBV3-2	NA	TRBJ1-1	CASSLRGGTRNTEAFF	TGTGCCAGCAGCCTGCGTGGAGGGACTCGGAACACTGAAGCTTTCTTT
NA	TRBV29-1	NA	TRBJ2-3	CSVAPTTDTQYF	TGCAGCGTTGCCCCGACCACAGATACGCAGTATTTT
NA	TRBV28	once	TRBJ2-2	CASSLILTPGVGELFF	TGTGCCAGCAGTTTAATACTCACTCCCGGGGTCGGGGAGCTGTTTTTT
TRBD1	TRBV28	few	TRBJ1-6	CASIVGVDRGRSPLHF	TGTGCCAGCATTGTCGGCGTTGACAGGGGGCGATCACCCCTCCACTTT
TRBD1	TRBV5-4	few	TRBJ1-4	CASSHGVDKGAEKLFF	TGTGCCAGCAGCCACGGGGTGGACAAGGGGGCGGAAAAACTGTTTTTT
TRBD1	TRBV4-1	NA	TRBJ1-2	CASSQDVTGGYGGYTF	TGCGCCAGCAGCCAAGATGTGACAGGGGGCTATGGTGGCTACACCTTC
NA	TRBV5-1	NA	TRBJ2-7	CASSGGGRGAEQYF	TGCGCCAGCAGCGGAGGGGGCCGGGGCGCCGAGCAGTACTTC
NA	TRBV7-9	NA	TRBJ1-1	CASSLEGTLLGAFF	TGTGCCAGCAGCTTAGAAGGGACTTTATTGGGCGCTTTCTTT
TRBD1	TRBV5-1	NA	TRBJ2-7	CASSASGTGLTEQYF	TGCGCCAGCAGTGCGTCCGGGACAGGCCTGACCGAGCAGTACTTC
NA	TRBV24-1	NA	TRBJ2-3	CATSDRGSGVATDTQYF	TGTGCCACCAGTGATCGTGGGTCTGGGGTAGCCACAGATACGCAGTATTTT
NA	TRBV2	NA	TRBJ1-4	CASSEAVRASIF	TGTGCCAGCAGTGAAGCGGTCCGGGCCTCTATTTTT
NA	TRBV4-2	NA	TRBJ1-4	CASSQETLGASNEKLFF	TGTGCCAGCAGCCAAGAGACGCTCGGGGCCTCTAATGAAAAACTGTTTTTT
NA	TRBV5-6	NA	TRBJ1-5	CASSLWNAVGQPQHF	TGTGCCAGCAGCTTGTGGAACGCAGTGGGGCAGCCCCAGCATTTT
TRBD2	TRBV6-1	NA	TRBJ2-7	CASSGQKAGTYEQYF	TGTGCCAGCAGCGGCCAGAAAGCGGGGACCTACGAGCAGTACTTC
TRBD1	TRBV19	NA	TRBJ2-3	CASGTAMSPLFTDTQYF	TGTGCCAGTGGGACAGCTATGTCCCCCCTGTTCACAGATACGCAGTATTTT
NA	TRBV18	few	TRBJ1-5	CASSPRDTRGLSNQPQHF	TGTGCCAGCTCCCCCCGGGACACTAGGGGGTTGAGCAATCAGCCCCAGCATTTT
NA	TRBV19	NA	TRBJ1-2	CASSIGGDTHGYTF	TGTGCCAGTAGTATCGGTGGGGACACCCATGGCTACACCTTC
NA	TRBV9	NA	TRBJ1-3	CASSPTEWSGNTIYF	TGTGCCAGCAGCCCGACAGAGTGGTCCGGAAACACCATATATTTT
NA	TRBV2	NA	TRBJ1-5	CASSLSRGFSNQPQHF	TGTGCCAGCAGCCTAAGCCGGGGATTTAGCAATCAGCCCCAGCATTTT
TRBD1	TRBV5-4	NA	TRBJ2-7	CATSRDRGAYEQYF	TGTGCCACCTCGAGGGACAGGGGCGCCTACGAGCAGTACTTC